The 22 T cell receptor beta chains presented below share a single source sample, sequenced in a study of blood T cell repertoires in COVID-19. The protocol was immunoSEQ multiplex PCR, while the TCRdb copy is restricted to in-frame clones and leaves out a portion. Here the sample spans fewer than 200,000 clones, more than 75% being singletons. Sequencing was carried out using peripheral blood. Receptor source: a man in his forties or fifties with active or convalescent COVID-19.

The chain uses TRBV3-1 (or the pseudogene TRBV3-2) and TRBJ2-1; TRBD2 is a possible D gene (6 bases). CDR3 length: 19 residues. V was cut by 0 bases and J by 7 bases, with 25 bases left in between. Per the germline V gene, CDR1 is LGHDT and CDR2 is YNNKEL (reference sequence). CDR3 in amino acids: CASSQDFAYQRRGANEQFF. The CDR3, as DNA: TGTGCCAGCAGCCAAGATTTCGCCTATCAAAGACGCGGGGCAAATGAGCAGTTCTTC.

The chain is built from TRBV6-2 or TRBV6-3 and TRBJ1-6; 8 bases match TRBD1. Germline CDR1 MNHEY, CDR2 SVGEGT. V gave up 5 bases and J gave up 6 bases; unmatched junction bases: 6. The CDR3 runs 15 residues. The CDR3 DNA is TGTGCCAGCAGTACGACAGGGGCTGGTAATTCACCCCTCCACTTT. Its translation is CASSTTGAGNSPLHF.

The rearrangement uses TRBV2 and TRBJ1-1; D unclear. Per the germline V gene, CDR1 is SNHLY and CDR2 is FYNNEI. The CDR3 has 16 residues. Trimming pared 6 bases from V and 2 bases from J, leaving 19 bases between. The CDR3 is CASSKKGEFKNTEAFF. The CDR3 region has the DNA TGTGCCAGCAGCAAAAAGGGAGAATTCAAAAACACTGAAGCTTTCTTT.

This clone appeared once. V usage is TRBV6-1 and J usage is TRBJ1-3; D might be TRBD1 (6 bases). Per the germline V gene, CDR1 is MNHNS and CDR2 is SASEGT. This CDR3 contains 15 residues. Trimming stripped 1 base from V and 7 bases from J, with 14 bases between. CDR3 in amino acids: CASSEGTVKLNTIYF. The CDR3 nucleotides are TGTGCCAGCAGTGAAGGGACAGTAAAGCTGAACACCATATATTTT.

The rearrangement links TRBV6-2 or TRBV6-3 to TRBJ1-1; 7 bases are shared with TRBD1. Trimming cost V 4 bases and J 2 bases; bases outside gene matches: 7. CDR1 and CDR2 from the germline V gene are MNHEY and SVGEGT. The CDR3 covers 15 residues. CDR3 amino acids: CASSFWTGPNTEAFF. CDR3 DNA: TGTGCCAGCAGTTTCTGGACAGGACCAAACACTGAAGCTTTCTTT.

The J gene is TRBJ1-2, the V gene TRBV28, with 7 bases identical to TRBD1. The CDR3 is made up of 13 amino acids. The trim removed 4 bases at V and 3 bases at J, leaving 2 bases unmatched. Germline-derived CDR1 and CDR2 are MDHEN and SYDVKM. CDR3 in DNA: TGTGCCAGCAGTTCGACAGGGTACTATGGCTACACCTTC. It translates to CASSSTGYYGYTF.

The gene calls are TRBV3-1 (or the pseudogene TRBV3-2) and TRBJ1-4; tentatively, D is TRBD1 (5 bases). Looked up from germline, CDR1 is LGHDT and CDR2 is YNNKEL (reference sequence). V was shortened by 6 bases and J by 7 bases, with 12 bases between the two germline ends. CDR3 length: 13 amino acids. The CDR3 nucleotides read TGTGCCAGCAGTGGGGCCAAGGGTGAAAAACTGTTTTTT. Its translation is CASSGAKGEKLFF.

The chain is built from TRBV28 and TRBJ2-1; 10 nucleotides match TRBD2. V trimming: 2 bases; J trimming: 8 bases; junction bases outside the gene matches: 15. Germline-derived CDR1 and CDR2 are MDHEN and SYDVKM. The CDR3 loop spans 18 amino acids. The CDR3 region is CASSLIWMEREGGDEQFF. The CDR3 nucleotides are TGTGCCAGCAGTTTAATCTGGATGGAGCGGGAGGGCGGGGATGAGCAGTTCTTC.

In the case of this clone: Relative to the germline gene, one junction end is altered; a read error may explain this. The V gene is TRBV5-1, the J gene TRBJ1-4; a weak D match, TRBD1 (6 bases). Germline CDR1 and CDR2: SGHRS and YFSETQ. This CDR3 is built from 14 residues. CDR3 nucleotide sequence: TGCGCCAGCAGCTTTTGGGACATTAATCAAAAACTGTTTTTT. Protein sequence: CASSFWDINQKLFF.

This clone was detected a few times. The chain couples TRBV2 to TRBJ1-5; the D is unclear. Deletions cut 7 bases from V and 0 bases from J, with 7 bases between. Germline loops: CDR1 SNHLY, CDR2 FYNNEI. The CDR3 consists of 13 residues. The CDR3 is CASTFYSNQPQHF. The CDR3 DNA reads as TGTGCCAGCACCTTCTATAGCAATCAGCCCCAGCATTTT.

For the CDR3, the DNA is TGTGCCAGCAGCTTAGGCCTCGGACCCGGAGGGCATACGCAGTATTTT. Its protein is CASSLGLGPGGHTQYF. The chain links TRBV13 to TRBJ2-3; TRBD2 is a possible D gene (6 bases). Trimming left V 0 bases short and J 7 bases short, with 17 bases between. The CDR3 consists of 16 residues. Looked up from germline, CDR1 is PRHDT and CDR2 is FYEKMQ (reference sequence).

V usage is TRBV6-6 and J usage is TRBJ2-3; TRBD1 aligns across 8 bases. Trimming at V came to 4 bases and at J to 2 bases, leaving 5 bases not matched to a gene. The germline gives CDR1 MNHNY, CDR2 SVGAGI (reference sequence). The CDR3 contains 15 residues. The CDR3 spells CASSSPDRATDTQYF. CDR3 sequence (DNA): TGTGCCAGCAGTTCTCCGGACAGGGCCACAGATACGCAGTATTTT.

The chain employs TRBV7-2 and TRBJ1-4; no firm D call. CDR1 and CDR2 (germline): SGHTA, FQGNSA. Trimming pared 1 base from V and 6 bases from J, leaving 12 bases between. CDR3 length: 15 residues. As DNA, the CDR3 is TGTGCCAGCAGCTTAGTTGAGGATGTCTATGAAAAACTGTTTTTT. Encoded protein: CASSLVEDVYEKLFF.

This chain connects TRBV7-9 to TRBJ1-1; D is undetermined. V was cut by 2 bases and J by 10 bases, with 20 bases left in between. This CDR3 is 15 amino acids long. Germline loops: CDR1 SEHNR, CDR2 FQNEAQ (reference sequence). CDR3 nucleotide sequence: TGTGCCAGCAGCTTATTGGCAGGAATTAGTAGAGCAGCTTTCTTT. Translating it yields CASSLLAGISRAAFF.

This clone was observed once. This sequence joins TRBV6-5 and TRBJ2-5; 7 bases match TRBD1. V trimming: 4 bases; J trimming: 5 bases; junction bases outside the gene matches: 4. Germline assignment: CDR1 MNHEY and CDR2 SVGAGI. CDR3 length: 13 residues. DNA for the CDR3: TGTGCCAGCAGTTTACAGGGGTTCGAGACCCAGTACTTC. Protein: CASSLQGFETQYF.

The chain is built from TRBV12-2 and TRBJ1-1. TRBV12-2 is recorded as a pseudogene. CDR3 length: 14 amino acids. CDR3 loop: CASRHRGVGTEAFF. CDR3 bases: TGTGCAAGTCGCCACCGGGGAGTGGGCACTGAAGCTTTCTTT.

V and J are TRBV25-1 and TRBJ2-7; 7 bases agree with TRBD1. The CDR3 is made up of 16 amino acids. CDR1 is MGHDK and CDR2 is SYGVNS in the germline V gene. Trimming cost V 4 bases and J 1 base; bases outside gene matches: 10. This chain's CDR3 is CASSAKDRSTSYEQYF. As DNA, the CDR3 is TGTGCCAGCAGTGCCAAGGACAGGTCCACATCCTACGAGCAGTACTTC.

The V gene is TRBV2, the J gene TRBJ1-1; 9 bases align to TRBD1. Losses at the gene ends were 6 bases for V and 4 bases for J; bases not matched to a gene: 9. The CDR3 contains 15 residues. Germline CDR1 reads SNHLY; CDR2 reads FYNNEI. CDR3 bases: TGTGCCAGCAGAAGACCCACAGGGGGCGTCACTGAAGCTTTCTTT. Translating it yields CASRRPTGGVTEAFF.

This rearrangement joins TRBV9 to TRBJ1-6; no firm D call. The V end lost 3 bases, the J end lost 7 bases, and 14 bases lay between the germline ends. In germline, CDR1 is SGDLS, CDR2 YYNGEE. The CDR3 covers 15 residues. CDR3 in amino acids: CASSGSGQRNSPLHF. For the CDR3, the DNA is TGTGCCAGCAGCGGGAGCGGGCAGAGGAATTCACCCCTCCACTTT. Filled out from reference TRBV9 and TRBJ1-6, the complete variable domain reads DSGVTQTPKHLITATGQRVTLRCSPRSGDLSVYWYQQSLDQGLQFLIQYYNGEERAKGNILERFSAQQFPDLHSELNLSSLELGDSALYFCASSGSGQRNSPLHFGNGTRLTVT.

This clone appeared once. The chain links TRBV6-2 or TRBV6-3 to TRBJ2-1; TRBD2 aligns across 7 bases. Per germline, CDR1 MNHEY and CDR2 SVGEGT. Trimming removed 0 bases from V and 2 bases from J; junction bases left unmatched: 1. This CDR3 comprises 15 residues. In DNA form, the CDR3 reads TGTGCCAGCAGTTACTCAGCGGGAACCTACAATGAGCAGTTCTTC. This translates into CASSYSAGTYNEQFF.

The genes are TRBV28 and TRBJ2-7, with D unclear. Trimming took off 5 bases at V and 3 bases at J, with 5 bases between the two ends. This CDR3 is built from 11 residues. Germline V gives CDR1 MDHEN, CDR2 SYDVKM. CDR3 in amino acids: CASSAYYEQYF. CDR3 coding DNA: TGTGCCAGCAGTGCCTACTACGAGCAGTACTTC.

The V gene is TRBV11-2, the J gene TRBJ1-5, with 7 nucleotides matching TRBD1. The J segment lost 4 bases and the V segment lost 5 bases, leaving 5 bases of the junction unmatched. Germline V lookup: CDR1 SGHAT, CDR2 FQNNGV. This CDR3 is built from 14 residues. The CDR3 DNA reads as TGTGCCAGCAGCGAAGGGACAGTGAATCAGCCCCAGCATTTT. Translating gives CASSEGTVNQPQHF.